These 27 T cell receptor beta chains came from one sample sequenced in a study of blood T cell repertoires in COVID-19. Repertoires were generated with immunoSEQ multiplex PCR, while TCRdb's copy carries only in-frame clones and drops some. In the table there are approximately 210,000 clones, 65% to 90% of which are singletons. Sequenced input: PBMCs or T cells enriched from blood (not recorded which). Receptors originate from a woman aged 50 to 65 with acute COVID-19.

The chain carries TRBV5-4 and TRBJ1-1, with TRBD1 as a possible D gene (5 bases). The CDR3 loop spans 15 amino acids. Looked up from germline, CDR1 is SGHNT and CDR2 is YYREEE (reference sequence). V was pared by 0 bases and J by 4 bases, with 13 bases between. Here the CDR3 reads CASSLEPAGFTEAFF. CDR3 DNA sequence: TGTGCCAGCAGCTTGGAACCGGCAGGGTTCACTGAAGCTTTCTTT.

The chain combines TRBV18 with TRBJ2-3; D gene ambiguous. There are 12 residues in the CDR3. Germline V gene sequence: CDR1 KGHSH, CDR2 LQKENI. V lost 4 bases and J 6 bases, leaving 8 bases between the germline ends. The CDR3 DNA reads TGTGCCAGCTCACTTCTTATGGATACGCAGTATTTT. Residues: CASSLLMDTQYF. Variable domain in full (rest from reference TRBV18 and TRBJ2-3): NAGVMQNPRHLVRRRGQEARLRCSPMKGHSHVYWYRQLPEEGLKFMVYLQKENIIDESGMPKERFSAEFPKEGPSILRIQQVVRGDSAAYFCASSLLMDTQYFGPGTRLTVL.

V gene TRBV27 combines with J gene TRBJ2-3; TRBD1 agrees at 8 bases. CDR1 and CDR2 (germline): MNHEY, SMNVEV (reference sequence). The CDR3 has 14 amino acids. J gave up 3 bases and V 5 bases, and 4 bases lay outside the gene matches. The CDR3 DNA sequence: TGTGCCAGCAGTCCTCGGACAGGGACAGATACGCAGTATTTT. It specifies CASSPRTGTDTQYF.

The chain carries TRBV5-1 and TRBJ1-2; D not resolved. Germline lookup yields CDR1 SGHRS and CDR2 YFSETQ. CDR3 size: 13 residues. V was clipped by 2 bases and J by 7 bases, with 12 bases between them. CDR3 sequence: CASSFEGAAGYTF. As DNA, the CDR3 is TGCGCCAGCAGCTTTGAGGGTGCCGCTGGCTACACCTTC. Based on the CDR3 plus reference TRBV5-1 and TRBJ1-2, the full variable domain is KAGVTQTPRYLIKTRGQQVTLSCSPISGHRSVSWYQQTPGQGLQFLFEYFSETQRNKGNFPGRFSGRQFSNSRSEMNVSTLELGDSALYLCASSFEGAAGYTFGSGTRLTVV.

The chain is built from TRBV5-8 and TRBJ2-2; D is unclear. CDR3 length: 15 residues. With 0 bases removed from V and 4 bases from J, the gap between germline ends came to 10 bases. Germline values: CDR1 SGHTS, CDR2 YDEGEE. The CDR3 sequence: CASSLGAGVTGELFF. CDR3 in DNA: TGTGCCAGCAGCTTGGGGGCAGGTGTCACCGGGGAGCTGTTTTTT.

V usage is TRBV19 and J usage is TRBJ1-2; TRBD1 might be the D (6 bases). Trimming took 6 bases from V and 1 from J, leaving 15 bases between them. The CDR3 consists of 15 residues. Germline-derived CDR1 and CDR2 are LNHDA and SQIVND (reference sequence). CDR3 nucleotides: TGTGCCAGTAGCGAACAGGGAGTATTTAACTATGGCTACACCTTC. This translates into CASSEQGVFNYGYTF.

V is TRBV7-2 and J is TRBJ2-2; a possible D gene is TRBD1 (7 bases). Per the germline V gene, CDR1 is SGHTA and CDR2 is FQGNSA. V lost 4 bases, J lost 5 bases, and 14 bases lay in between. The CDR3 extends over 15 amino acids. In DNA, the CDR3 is TGTGCCAGCAGCTGGCAGGGGGGTAGTACCGGGGAGCTGTTTTTT. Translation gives CASSWQGGSTGELFF.

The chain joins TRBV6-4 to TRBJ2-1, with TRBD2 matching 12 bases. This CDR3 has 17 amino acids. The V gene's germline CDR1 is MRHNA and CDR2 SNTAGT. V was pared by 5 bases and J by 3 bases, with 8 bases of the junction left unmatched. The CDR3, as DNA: TGTGCCAGCAGTCCGAAGGGGACTAGCGGGCTCTACAATGAGCAGTTCTTC. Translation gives CASSPKGTSGLYNEQFF.

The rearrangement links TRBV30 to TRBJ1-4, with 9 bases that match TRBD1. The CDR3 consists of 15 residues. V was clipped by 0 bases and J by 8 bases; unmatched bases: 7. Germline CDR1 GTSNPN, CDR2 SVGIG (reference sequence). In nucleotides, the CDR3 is TGTGCCTGGAGTGTGACAGGGGGTTCAGGAGAAAAACTGTTTTTT. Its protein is CAWSVTGGSGEKLFF.

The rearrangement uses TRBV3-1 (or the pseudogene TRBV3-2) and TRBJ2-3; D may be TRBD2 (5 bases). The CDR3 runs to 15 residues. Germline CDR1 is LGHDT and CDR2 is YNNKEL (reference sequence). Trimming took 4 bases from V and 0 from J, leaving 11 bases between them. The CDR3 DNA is TGTGCCAGCAGCCGGACTCAGGCTAGCACAGATACGCAGTATTTT. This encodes CASSRTQASTDTQYF.

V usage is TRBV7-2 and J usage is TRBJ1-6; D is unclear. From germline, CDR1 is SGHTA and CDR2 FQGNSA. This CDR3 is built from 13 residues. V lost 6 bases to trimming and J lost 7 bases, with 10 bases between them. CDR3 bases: TGTGCCAGCAGGTATTACGGGAATTCACCCCTCCACTTT. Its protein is CASRYYGNSPLHF.

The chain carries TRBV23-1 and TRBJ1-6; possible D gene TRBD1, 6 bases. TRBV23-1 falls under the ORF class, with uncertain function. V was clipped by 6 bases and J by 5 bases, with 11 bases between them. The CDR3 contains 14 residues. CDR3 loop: CASRQGHNNSPLHF. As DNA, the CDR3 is TGCGCCAGCAGGCAGGGACATAATAATTCACCCCTCCACTTT.

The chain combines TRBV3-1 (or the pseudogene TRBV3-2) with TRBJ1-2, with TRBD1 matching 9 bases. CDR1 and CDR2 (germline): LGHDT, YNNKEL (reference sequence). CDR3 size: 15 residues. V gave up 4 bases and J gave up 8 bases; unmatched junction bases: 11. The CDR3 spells CASSPSLGDREGYTF. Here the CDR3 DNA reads TGTGCCAGCAGCCCATCCCTTGGGGACAGGGAAGGCTACACCTTC.

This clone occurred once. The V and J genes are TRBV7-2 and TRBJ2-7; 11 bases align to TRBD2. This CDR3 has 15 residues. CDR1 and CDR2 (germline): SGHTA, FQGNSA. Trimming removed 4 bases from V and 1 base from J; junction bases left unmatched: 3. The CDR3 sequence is CASSSIAGGSYEQYF. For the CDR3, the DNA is TGTGCCAGCAGCTCGATAGCGGGAGGGTCCTACGAGCAGTACTTC.

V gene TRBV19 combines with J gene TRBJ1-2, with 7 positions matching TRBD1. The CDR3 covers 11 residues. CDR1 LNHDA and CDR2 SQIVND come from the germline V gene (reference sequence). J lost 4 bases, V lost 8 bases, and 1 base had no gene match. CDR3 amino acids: CASGQAYGYTF. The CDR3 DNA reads TGTGCCAGTGGACAGGCCTATGGCTACACCTTC.

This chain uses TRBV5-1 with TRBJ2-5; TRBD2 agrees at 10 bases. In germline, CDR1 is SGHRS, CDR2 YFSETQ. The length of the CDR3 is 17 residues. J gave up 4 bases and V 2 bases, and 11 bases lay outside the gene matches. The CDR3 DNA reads TGCGCCAGCAGCTTTTTTCGGCTAGCGGGGGCAGGAGAGACCCAGTACTTC. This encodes CASSFFRLAGAGETQYF. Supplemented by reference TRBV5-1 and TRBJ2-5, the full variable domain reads KAGVTQTPRYLIKTRGQQVTLSCSPISGHRSVSWYQQTPGQGLQFLFEYFSETQRNKGNFPGRFSGRQFSNSRSEMNVSTLELGDSALYLCASSFFRLAGAGETQYFGPGTRLLVL.

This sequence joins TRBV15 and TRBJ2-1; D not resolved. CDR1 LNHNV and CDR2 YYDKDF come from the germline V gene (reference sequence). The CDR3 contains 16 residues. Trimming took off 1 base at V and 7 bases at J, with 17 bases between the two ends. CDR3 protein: CATSRGGTPGTNEQFF. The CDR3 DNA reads TGTGCCACCAGCAGAGGCGGCACCCCTGGTACGAATGAGCAGTTCTTC.

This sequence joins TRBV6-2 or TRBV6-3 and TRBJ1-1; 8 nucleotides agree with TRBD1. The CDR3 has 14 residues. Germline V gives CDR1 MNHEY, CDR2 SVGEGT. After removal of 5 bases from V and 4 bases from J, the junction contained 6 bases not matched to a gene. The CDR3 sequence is CASSATGESTEAFF. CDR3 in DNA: TGTGCCAGCAGTGCGACAGGGGAGTCCACTGAAGCTTTCTTT.

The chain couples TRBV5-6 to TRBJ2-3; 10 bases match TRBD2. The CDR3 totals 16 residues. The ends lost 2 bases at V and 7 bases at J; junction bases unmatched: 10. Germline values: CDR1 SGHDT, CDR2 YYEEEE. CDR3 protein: CASSFLSGGAMNTQYF. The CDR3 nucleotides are TGTGCCAGCAGCTTTCTCAGCGGGGGGGCCATGAATACGCAGTATTTT. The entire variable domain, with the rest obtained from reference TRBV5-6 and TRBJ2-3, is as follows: DAGVTQSPTHLIKTRGQQVTLRCSPKSGHDTVSWYQQALGQGPQFIFQYYEEEERQRGNFPDRFSGHQFPNYSSELNVNALLLGDSALYLCASSFLSGGAMNTQYFGPGTRLTVL.

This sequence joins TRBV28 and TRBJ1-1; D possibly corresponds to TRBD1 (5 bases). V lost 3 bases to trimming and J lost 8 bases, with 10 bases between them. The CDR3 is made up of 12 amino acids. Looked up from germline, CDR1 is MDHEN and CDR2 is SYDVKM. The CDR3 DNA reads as TGTGCCAGCAGTTTGGCTGACAGCGAAGCTTTCTTT. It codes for CASSLADSEAFF.

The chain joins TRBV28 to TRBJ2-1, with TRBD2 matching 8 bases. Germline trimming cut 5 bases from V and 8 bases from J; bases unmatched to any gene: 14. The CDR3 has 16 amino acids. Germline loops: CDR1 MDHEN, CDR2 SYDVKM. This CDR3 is CASSSPASGLGDEQFF. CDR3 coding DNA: TGTGCCAGCAGTAGCCCGGCTAGCGGGTTGGGGGATGAGCAGTTCTTC. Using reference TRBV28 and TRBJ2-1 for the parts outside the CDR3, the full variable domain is DVKVTQSSRYLVKRTGEKVFLECVQDMDHENMFWYRQDPGLGLRLIYFSYDVKMKEKGDIPEGYSVSREKKERFSLILESASTNQTSMYLCASSSPASGLGDEQFFGPGTRLTVL.

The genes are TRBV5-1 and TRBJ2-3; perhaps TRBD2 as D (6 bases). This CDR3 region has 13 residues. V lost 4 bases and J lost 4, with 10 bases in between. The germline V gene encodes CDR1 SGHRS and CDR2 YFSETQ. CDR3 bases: TGCGCCAGCAGCGTGACTAGTGCAGATACGCAGTATTTT. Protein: CASSVTSADTQYF.

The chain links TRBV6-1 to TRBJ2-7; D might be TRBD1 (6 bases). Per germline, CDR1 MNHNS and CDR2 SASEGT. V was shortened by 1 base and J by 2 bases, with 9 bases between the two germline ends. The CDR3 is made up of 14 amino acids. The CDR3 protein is CASSEEGDTYEQYF. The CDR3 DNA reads TGTGCCAGCAGTGAAGAAGGGGACACCTACGAGCAGTACTTC.

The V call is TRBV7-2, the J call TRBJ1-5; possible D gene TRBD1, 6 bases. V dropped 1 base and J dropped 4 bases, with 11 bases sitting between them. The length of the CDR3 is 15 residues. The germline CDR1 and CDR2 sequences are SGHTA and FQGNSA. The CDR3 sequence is CASSLDRALNQPQHF. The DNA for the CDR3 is TGTGCCAGCAGCTTAGACAGGGCCTTAAATCAGCCCCAGCATTTT.

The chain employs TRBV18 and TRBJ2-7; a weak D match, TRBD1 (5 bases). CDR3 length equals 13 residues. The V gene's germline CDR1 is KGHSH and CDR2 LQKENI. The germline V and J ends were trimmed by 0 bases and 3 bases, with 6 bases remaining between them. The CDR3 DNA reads TGTGCCAGCTCACCACCAGGGGTCTACGAGCAGTACTTC. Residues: CASSPPGVYEQYF.

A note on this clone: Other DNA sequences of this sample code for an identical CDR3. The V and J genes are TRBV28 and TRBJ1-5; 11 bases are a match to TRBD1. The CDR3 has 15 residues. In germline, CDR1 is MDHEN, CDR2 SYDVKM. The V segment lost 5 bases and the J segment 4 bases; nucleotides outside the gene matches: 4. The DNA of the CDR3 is TGTGCCAGCAGTCCGGGGACAGGGGGTAATCAGCCCCAGCATTTT. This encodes CASSPGTGGNQPQHF.

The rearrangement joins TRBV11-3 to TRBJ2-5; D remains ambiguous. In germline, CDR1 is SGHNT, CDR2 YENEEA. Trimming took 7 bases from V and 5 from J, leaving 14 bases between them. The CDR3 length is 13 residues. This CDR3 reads CASNNWLTETQYF. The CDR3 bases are TGTGCCAGCAATAATTGGCTCACGGAGACCCAGTACTTC.